A single sample gave rise to the 25 T cell receptor beta chains below, sequenced in a study of blood T cell repertoires in COVID-19. Produced via immunoSEQ multiplex PCR; TCRdb's table is partial and in-frame only. The sample shows 300,000 to 400,000 clones, 87% of them seen only once. The sequencing sample was made of peripheral blood. These receptors originate from a woman in her forties or fifties with COVID-19, enrolled during active disease.

This chain uses TRBV7-2 with TRBJ1-2; 8 bases match TRBD1. Germline CDR1 SGHTA, CDR2 FQGNSA. The CDR3 extends over 16 amino acids. The J segment lost 4 bases and the V segment lost 1 base, leaving 8 bases of the junction unmatched. CDR3 nucleotide sequence: TGTGCCAGCAGCTTAGGTGGACAGGGAACAGGCTATGGCTACACCTTC. It translates to CASSLGGQGTGYGYTF.

The chain employs TRBV6-2 or TRBV6-3 and TRBJ2-3; D call uncertain. Deletions cut 2 bases from V and 2 bases from J, with 11 bases between. Germline V gene data show CDR1 as MNHEY and CDR2 as SVGEGT. CDR3 size: 15 residues. Written as DNA, the CDR3 is TGTGCCAGCAGTTACAACCCTCAGGACACAGATACGCAGTATTTT. Amino acids: CASSYNPQDTDTQYF.

The rearrangement uses TRBV5-8 and TRBJ1-1, with a weak D call TRBD1 (5 bases). Germline V CDR1 and CDR2: SGHTS, YDEGEE. V was trimmed by 0 bases and J by 2 bases, leaving 17 bases between them. This CDR3 region has 17 residues. The CDR3 region is CASSLVRDSFRNTEAFF. CDR3 nucleotide sequence: TGTGCCAGCAGCTTGGTTCGGGACTCCTTTCGTAACACTGAAGCTTTCTTT.

This clone was seen once. V usage is TRBV10-3 and J usage is TRBJ1-3; D is uncertain. Germline CDR1 ENHRY, CDR2 SYGVKD. The length of the CDR3 is 18 residues. V gave up 5 bases and J gave up 1 base, with 21 bases separating them. The CDR3 is CAISTPNPGVKSGNTIYF. CDR3 nucleotides: TGTGCCATCAGTACACCCAACCCCGGGGTTAAGTCTGGAAACACCATATATTTT.

J is TRBJ1-5 and V is TRBV6-5; D not certain. The germline V and J ends were trimmed by 2 bases and 1 base, with 12 bases remaining between them. From germline, CDR1 is MNHEY and CDR2 SVGAGI. This CDR3 has 16 residues. The CDR3 loop reads CASSYGGPRSNQPQHF. CDR3 sequence (DNA): TGTGCCAGCAGTTACGGCGGGCCGAGGAGCAATCAGCCCCAGCATTTT.

This clone was seen a handful of times. V is TRBV6-4 and J is TRBJ2-7, with TRBD2 identical over 13 bases. The ends lost 3 bases at V and 2 bases at J; junction bases unmatched: 1. Germline CDR1 MRHNA, CDR2 SNTAGT. CDR3 length: 15 amino acids. The CDR3 DNA sequence: TGTGCCAGCAGTGAGGGACTAGCGGGGACCTACGAGCAGTACTTC. The encoded protein is CASSEGLAGTYEQYF.

The CDR3 DNA reads TGTGCCTGTAAGAGTCCCTTAAACACCGGGGAGCTGTTTTTT. Translation gives CACKSPLNTGELFF. This chain uses TRBV30 with TRBJ2-2; no clear D gene. Trimming shortened V by 6 bases and J by 2 bases, and 13 bases separated the two germline ends. The CDR3 covers 14 residues. Germline V gives CDR1 GTSNPN, CDR2 SVGIG (reference sequence).

This sequence joins TRBV6-5 and TRBJ2-4; 8 bases align to TRBD1. The CDR3 loop spans 14 amino acids. J was trimmed by 6 bases and V by 5 bases; bases with no gene match: 6. CDR1 and CDR2 from the germline V gene are MNHEY and SVGAGI. For the CDR3, the DNA is TGTGCCAGCAGTAATGGACAGGGACGAAACATTCAGTACTTC. Residues: CASSNGQGRNIQYF.

J is TRBJ2-3 and V is TRBV7-8; unclear D gene. The length of the CDR3 is 14 residues. Trimming left V 1 base short and J 3 bases short, with 8 bases between. In germline, CDR1 is SGHVS, CDR2 FQNEAQ. The DNA of the CDR3 is TGTGCCAGCAGCTTAGAGAGAGGAACAGATACGCAGTATTTT. This gives the protein CASSLERGTDTQYF.

The chain joins TRBV5-4 to TRBJ1-1; 7 nucleotides line up with TRBD1. This CDR3 is 16 amino acids long. Germline V CDR1 and CDR2: SGHNT, YYREEE (reference sequence). Trimming at V came to 4 bases and at J to 4 bases, leaving 13 bases not matched to a gene. CDR3 nucleotide sequence: TGTGCCAGCAGCCCAAGACAGGGTTTGGGCTCCACTGAAGCTTTCTTT. It encodes CASSPRQGLGSTEAFF.

The count of this clone is one. The V and J genes are TRBV9 and TRBJ1-6; the match to TRBD1 covers 11 bases. The J segment lost 10 bases and the V segment lost 3 bases, leaving 6 bases of the junction unmatched. The CDR3 has 15 amino acids. Looked up from germline, CDR1 is SGDLS and CDR2 is YYNGEE. The CDR3 coding sequence is TGTGCCAGCAGCGATGGGACAGGGGGAAGATCACCCCTCCACTTT. Its protein is CASSDGTGGRSPLHF.

V is TRBV6-5 and J is TRBJ2-2; D is perhaps TRBD1 (5 bases). The CDR3 length is 15 residues. The germline CDR1 and CDR2 sequences are MNHEY and SVGAGI. Trimming shortened V by 1 base and J by 4 bases, and 10 bases separated the two germline ends. This chain's CDR3 is CASSYFRGGTGELFF. CDR3 DNA sequence: TGTGCCAGCAGTTACTTTAGGGGCGGCACCGGGGAGCTGTTTTTT.

This clone was counted ten times or more. The rearrangement links TRBV11-2 to TRBJ2-4; TRBD2 aligns across 10 bases. Germline V gene sequence: CDR1 SGHAT, CDR2 FQNNGV. V trimming: 1 base; J trimming: 0 bases; junction bases outside the gene matches: 9. This CDR3 is built from 19 residues. In nucleotides, the CDR3 is TGTGCCAGCAGCTTAGTTCCACTAGCGGGGTCGCTAGCCAAAAACATTCAGTACTTC. Amino acids: CASSLVPLAGSLAKNIQYF.

The chain recombines TRBV3-1 (or the pseudogene TRBV3-2) with TRBJ2-1; the D gene is possibly TRBD2 (6 bases). V lost 4 bases, J lost 6 bases, and 19 bases lay in between. CDR3 length equals 16 residues. In germline, CDR1 is LGHDT, CDR2 YNNKEL (reference sequence). The CDR3 here is CASSPLGEVLSNEQFF. The CDR3 DNA is TGTGCCAGCAGCCCCCTTGGGGAGGTCCTCTCCAATGAGCAGTTCTTC.

This rearrangement joins TRBV12-3 or TRBV12-4 to TRBJ2-2; D uncertain. V was shortened by 6 bases and J by 0 bases, with 2 bases between the two germline ends. The CDR3 length is 12 residues. CDR3 nucleotides: TGTGCCAGCAGCGCGAACACCGGGGAGCTGTTTTTT. Protein: CASSANTGELFF.

As regards this clone: One end of the junction varies from germline; a read error may be responsible. The J gene is TRBJ2-5, the V gene TRBV7-7; TRBD2 is a possible D gene (6 bases). CDR3 length: 16 residues. Germline V gene lookup returns CDR1 SSHAT and CDR2 FNYEAQ (reference sequence). The CDR3 region has the DNA TGTGCTAGCAGCATAGAGGGGACCTCCGGGGGTGAGACCCAGTACTTC. This gives the protein CASSIEGTSGGETQYF.

The V gene is TRBV6-5, the J gene TRBJ2-7; 8 positions agree with TRBD2. The V gene's germline CDR1 is MNHEY and CDR2 SVGAGI. CDR3 length: 15 amino acids. J lost 4 bases, V lost 2 bases, and 7 bases had no gene match. The CDR3 sequence: CASSYHRGRLYEQYF. The CDR3 bases are TGTGCCAGCAGTTACCATCGCGGGAGGTTGTACGAGCAGTACTTC.

V and J are TRBV2 and TRBJ1-2; D is perhaps TRBD1 (6 bases). The germline CDR1 and CDR2 sequences are SNHLY and FYNNEI. With 3 bases removed from V and 2 bases from J, the gap between germline ends came to 13 bases. The CDR3 has 15 amino acids. This CDR3 reads CASSEGRGANYGYTF. The CDR3 coding sequence is TGTGCCAGCAGTGAGGGTCGGGGGGCGAACTATGGCTACACCTTC. The full variable domain, rest sourced from reference TRBV2 and TRBJ1-2, is EPEVTQTPSHQVTQMGQEVILRCVPISNHLYFYWYRQILGQKVEFLVSFYNNEISEKSEIFDDQFSVERPDGSNFTLKIRSTKLEDSAMYFCASSEGRGANYGYTFGSGTRLTVV.

The chain combines TRBV5-4 with TRBJ2-5, with D unresolved. The CDR3 is 14 amino acids. Trimming took 2 bases from V and 1 from J, leaving 9 bases between them. Germline loops: CDR1 SGHNT, CDR2 YYREEE (reference sequence). CDR3 in DNA: TGTGCCAGCAGCTTTAGTGCAGGCCAAGAGACCCAGTACTTC. Its translation: CASSFSAGQETQYF.

The CDR3 DNA follows: TGTGCCAGCAGAAGGACTGCAATGGAGACCCAGTACTTC. Protein product: CASRRTAMETQYF. The chain combines TRBV6-5 with TRBJ2-5, with a weak D call TRBD2 (5 bases). The CDR3 has 13 residues. CDR1 MNHEY and CDR2 SVGAGI come from the germline V gene. V was pared by 6 bases and J by 5 bases, with 13 bases between.

This clone was recorded once. The V and J genes are TRBV28 and TRBJ1-6; 8 bases fit TRBD1. This CDR3 has 16 residues. V trimming: 8 bases; J trimming: 3 bases; junction bases outside the gene matches: 9. Looked up from germline, CDR1 is MDHEN and CDR2 is SYDVKM. DNA for the CDR3: TGTGCCAGCGGTAGGGACAGGCCTAGCTATAATTCACCCCTCCACTTT. Residues: CASGRDRPSYNSPLHF.

V and J are TRBV5-5 and TRBJ1-5; TRBD1 matches 11 bases. The CDR3 is 16 residues long. CDR1 is SGHKS, CDR2 YYEKEE, per germline (reference sequence). J gave up 5 bases and V 3 bases, and 7 bases lay outside the gene matches. The CDR3 sequence is CASSSTWTGGDQPQHF. CDR3 in DNA: TGTGCCAGCAGCTCGACGTGGACAGGGGGCGATCAGCCCCAGCATTTT. Looking up the rest from reference TRBV5-5 and TRBJ1-5 gives the full variable domain: DAGVTQSPTHLIKTRGQQVTLRCSPISGHKSVSWYQQVLGQGPQFIFQYYEKEERGRGNFPDRFSARQFPNYSSELNVNALLLGDSALYLCASSSTWTGGDQPQHFGDGTRLSIL.

The chain recombines TRBV11-2 with TRBJ1-1; TRBD1 is a possible D gene (6 bases). Germline V lookup: CDR1 SGHAT, CDR2 FQNNGV. The germline V and J ends were trimmed by 6 bases and 4 bases, with 12 bases remaining between them. The CDR3 contains 13 residues. The CDR3 reads CASREQGGTEAFF. CDR3 DNA: TGTGCCAGCAGGGAACAGGGTGGCACTGAAGCTTTCTTT.

V and J are TRBV6-5 and TRBJ1-1, with a tentative D call TRBD1 (6 bases). V shed 7 bases and J shed 4 bases, with 13 bases lying between them. The CDR3 is made up of 13 amino acids. Per germline, CDR1 MNHEY and CDR2 SVGAGI. The CDR3 DNA reads TGTGCCAGCACCCACGGGGGGCCCACTGAAGCTTTCTTT. This gives the protein CASTHGGPTEAFF.

This chain uses TRBV9 with TRBJ2-1, with a tentative D call TRBD2 (7 bases). This CDR3 contains 19 residues. The V and J ends lost 2 bases and 7 bases respectively, with 28 bases between them. The germline V gene encodes CDR1 SGDLS and CDR2 YYNGEE. CDR3: CASSVRGVGLADQGNEQFF. The CDR3, as DNA: TGTGCCAGCAGCGTTAGGGGGGTCGGCCTAGCGGACCAGGGGAATGAGCAGTTCTTC.